Sequencing of this T cell receptor beta chain was carried out in a study of beta chain features in type 1 diabetes. Regarding this clone: The antigen is unknown.

Overall study findings and caveats: A moderate, significant TCRB CDR3 shortening appeared in type 1 diabetes across four CD4+ subsets. Any PCR bias toward short templates would affect both groups alike.

Every isolated RNA sample was fully reverse transcribed, so sequencing captured expressed TCRB transcripts. TCRdb keeps only in-frame clones here, not all; method: immunoSEQ multiplex PCR. The table includes around 180,000 clones, around 8% detected once. Every participating donor gave one draw, a heparinised blood sample averaging about 116 mL. A sort by CD45RO/CCR7/CD25/CD127/CD95/CD27 yielded CD4+ naive, central memory, regulatory and stem cell-like memory cells. CDR3 length: 14 residues. Germline V lookup: CDR1 SGHRS, CDR2 YFSETQ. Trimming at V came to 0 bases and at J to 7 bases, leaving 1 base not matched to a gene.

This chain joins TRBV5-1 and TRBJ2-1; 10 bases agree with TRBD2. This clonotype was sampled from a woman aged 40 to 50 with type 1 diabetes. Sequenced material: central memory CD4+ T cells from blood. CDR3 nucleotide sequence: TGCGCCAGCAGCTTGGGTAGCGGGAGGAATGAGCAGTTCTTC. Amino acid sequence: CASSLGSGRNEQFF.